The clone carrying this T cell receptor beta chain has at least ten counts. CDR3 size: 15 residues. V lost 0 bases and J lost 1, with 9 bases in between. CAS ≥3, NOSPECS ≥4, moderate-to-severe activity and duration under 3 months marked donors with ophthalmopathy. This specimen belongs to a study of Graves' ophthalmopathy and Graves' hyperthyroidism. Study-wide context: Peripheral blood sampling occurred at initial diagnosis, before any treatment.

Beta-chain TCR CDR3 regions were amplified from RNA transcripts. Second-round multiplex PCR followed a first-round RT-PCR using HTBI primers. One entry per CDR3 protein results from TCRdb running MiXCR on the multiplex PCR reads. This table holds approximately 500,000 distinct CDR3 sequences, approximately 15% found once. The chain recombines TRBV12-3 or TRBV12-4 with TRBJ2-5, with a tentative D call TRBD2 (5 bases). The TCR originated in a woman in her twenties or thirties with Graves' ophthalmopathy. The material sequenced was blood. As DNA, the CDR3 is TGTGCCAGCAGTTTAGCGGAGGTCAGCCAAGAGACCCAGTACTTC. Its protein product is CASSLAEVSQETQYF.